This TCR beta chain was found in a study of T cell changes during pregnancy in multiple sclerosis. The junction had 2 bases not matched to a gene; V was cut back by 0 bases and J by 0 bases. The CDR3 loop spans 14 amino acids. Germline loops: CDR1 SQVTM, CDR2 ANQGSEA. Sequencing used immunoSEQ multiplex PCR; TCRdb keeps in-frame clones, though not all of them. The sample yields 98,000 or so clones, roughly 92% seen once. Sequencing was performed on peripheral blood, taken after pregnancy. The receptor's source is a female donor with multiple sclerosis, enrolled in a pregnancy study. The rearrangement uses TRBV29-1 and TRBJ2-7, with TRBD1 identical over 7 bases. CDR3 residues: CSVEDHRGSYEQYF. The CDR3 DNA sequence: TGCAGCGTTGAAGACCACAGGGGCTCCTACGAGCAGTACTTC.